These 23 T cell receptor beta chains were sequenced from one sample in a study of CD8+ T cells in alopecia areata. The authors extracted RNA and reverse transcribed it into cDNA as the sequencing template. TCRdb keeps only in-frame clones here, not all; method: immunoSEQ multiplex PCR. The repertoire has roughly 110,000 clones, none seen only once; the ten largest take roughly a fifth. Sequencing used lesional skin. The receptors derive from a C3H/HeJ mouse with alopecia areata. For this strain, the MHC haplotype corresponds to H2-k.

This clone was seen many times. Genes and germline are mouse. Read data end 4 residues before the CDR3 end; the end is taken from the germline J gene. V and J are TRBV5 and TRBJ1-1; TRBD1 matches 9 bases. The CDR3 spans 13 residues. CDR1 is LGHNA and CDR2 is YNLKQL in the germline V gene (reference sequence). CDR3 loop: CASSHRDREEVFF. Partial CDR3 DNA: TGTGCCAGCAGCCACCGGGACAGGGAA.

This clone was picked up a small number of times. Each gene name is a mouse one. The read is 4 residues too short to cover the CDR3 end, so that end is filled in from the germline J gene. V and J are TRBV19 and TRBJ2-1; TRBD2 agrees at 12 bases. Per germline, CDR1 FNHDT and CDR2 SITEND (reference sequence). Trimming at V came to 5 bases and at J to 3 bases, leaving 6 bases not matched to a gene. The CDR3 is 16 residues long. CDR3 protein: CASRLGLGGGYAEQFF. Partial CDR3 DNA: TGTGCCAGCAGATTGGGACTGGGGGGTGGCTATGCT.

This clone came up many times. Gene names follow the mouse nomenclature. The read stops 4 residues short of the end of the CDR3; the missing end is completed from the germline J gene. The gene calls are TRBV19 and TRBJ2-5; D might be TRBD1 (5 bases). The CDR3 is 12 amino acids. Germline V CDR1 and CDR2: FNHDT, SITEND (reference sequence). The CDR3 bases that were read are TGTGCCAGCAGTATACACAGGGAC. Translation gives CASSIHRD. From start to end, the CDR3 is CASSIHRDTQYF.

There are a few counts of this clone. The gene symbols are mouse symbols. The read terminates 4 residues ahead of where the CDR3 ends, so the germline J gene completes it. The V call is TRBV13-3, the J call TRBJ2-3; 7 bases agree with TRBD1. The CDR3 length is 14 residues. Germline loops: CDR1 NNHDY, CDR2 SYVADS. Trimming removed 5 bases from V and 1 base from J; junction bases left unmatched: 4. The CDR3 bases that were read are TGTGCCAGCAGCAGACAGGGAGGTGCAGAA. Encoded protein: CASSRQGGAE. In full, the CDR3 is CASSRQGGAETLYF.

In the case of this clone: The germline and genes are mouse ones. The observed sequence ends 4 residues before the CDR3 terminus, with the missing tail filled in from the germline J gene. V is TRBV1 and J is TRBJ2-1, with TRBD2 matching 13 bases. CDR3 size: 17 residues. Losses at the gene ends were 3 bases for V and 2 bases for J; bases not matched to a gene: 4. Germline V CDR1 and CDR2: NSQYPW, LRSPGD (reference sequence). This chain's CDR3 is CTCSAGLGGPDYAEQFF. The DNA read from the CDR3 is TGCACCTGCAGTGCCGGACTGGGGGGGCCGGACTATGCT. The full variable domain, completed using reference TRBV1 and TRBJ2-1, is VTLLEQNPRWRLVPRGQAVNLRCILKNSQYPWMSWYQQDLQKQLQWLFTLRSPGDKEVKSLPGADYLATRVTDTELRLQVANMSQGRTLYCTCSAGLGGPDYAEQFFGPGTRLTVL.

This clone was counted a few times. Mouse gene names and germline throughout. The missing CDR3 end, 4 residues past where the read stops, is filled in from the germline J gene. The chain joins TRBV19 to TRBJ2-1, with D maybe TRBD2 (6 bases). V was pared by 4 bases and J by 6 bases, with 11 bases between. The CDR3 has 13 amino acids. Germline V gene data show CDR1 as FNHDT and CDR2 as SITEND (reference sequence). Incomplete CDR3 DNA: TGTGCCAGCAGTCCGCAGGGACTTGCT. Its translation is CASSPQGLA. The whole CDR3 sequence is CASSPQGLAEQFF.

Comment on this clone: The listed genes are named as in mouse. The read terminates 4 residues before the CDR3 end, so the remaining end is supplied by the germline J gene. The genes are TRBV14 and TRBJ2-2, with 9 nucleotides matching TRBD1. The germline CDR1 and CDR2 sequences are SGHDT and FRDEAV. This CDR3 is built from 17 residues. V was pared by 5 bases and J by 0 bases, with 8 bases of the junction left unmatched. The sequenced CDR3 bases are TGTGCCAGCAGCCCCTCCTGGACAGGGGCAAACACCGGG. This encodes CASSPSWTGANTG. The complete CDR3 sequence is CASSPSWTGANTGQLYF. The variable domain in full, with the rest retrieved from reference TRBV14 and TRBJ2-2, is EAGVTQSPRYAVLQEGQAVSFWCDPISGHDTLYWYQQPRDQGPQLLVYFRDEAVIDNSQLPSDRFSAVRPKGTNSTLKIQSAKQGDTATYLCASSPSWTGANTGQLYFGEGSKLTVL.

As for this clone: Gene names follow the mouse nomenclature. The read finishes 4 residues shy of the CDR3 end, and the germline J gene is used to complete it. V is TRBV13-3 and J is TRBJ2-2; 10 bases agree with TRBD2. The germline V gene encodes CDR1 NNHDY and CDR2 SYVADS. The CDR3 spans 15 residues. The trim removed 2 bases at V and 6 bases at J, leaving 4 bases unmatched. The part of the CDR3 DNA that was read is TGTGCCAGCAGTGAAGCCGGACTGGGGGCCGGG. This sequence encodes CASSEAGLGAG. The full-length CDR3 reads as CASSEAGLGAGQLYF.

Remarks on this clone: The genes are named according to mouse. Read coverage stops 4 residues before the CDR3 terminus; the germline J gene supplies the remainder. The V call is TRBV13-3, the J call TRBJ2-3; 8 bases are shared with TRBD2. The CDR3 runs to 16 residues. Germline V gives CDR1 NNHDY, CDR2 SYVADS. J gave up 2 bases and V 0 bases, and 5 bases lay outside the gene matches. CDR3 residues: CASSDAGGRNAETLYF. The part of the CDR3 DNA that was read is TGTGCCAGCAGTGATGCGGGGGGGCGTAATGCAGAA.

This clone has just a few counts. Any gene name here is a mouse gene name. Read data end 4 residues before the CDR3 end; the end is taken from the germline J gene. J is TRBJ2-3 and V is TRBV13-1, with 9 bases matching TRBD2. Germline lookup yields CDR1 NSHNY and CDR2 SYGAGN. This CDR3 is built from 15 residues. The ends lost 0 bases at V and 3 bases at J; junction bases unmatched: 2. The CDR3 here is CASSDALGGAETLYF. The CDR3 DNA, read in part, is TGTGCCAGCAGTGATGCTCTGGGGGGGGCAGAA.

This clone was seen a handful of times. Each gene name is a mouse one. The DNA ends 4 residues before the CDR3 does, and the rest of the CDR3 is filled in from the germline J gene. The rearrangement links TRBV13-3 to TRBJ2-3; 8 bases align to TRBD1. The length of the CDR3 is 16 residues. Germline values: CDR1 NNHDY, CDR2 SYVADS. Germline trimming cut 0 bases from V and 0 bases from J; bases unmatched to any gene: 3. CDR3 region: CASSDAGQGSAETLYF. Partial CDR3 DNA: TGTGCCAGCAGTGATGCAGGACAGGGTAGTGCAGAA.

This clone was seen many times. Gene names are mouse gene names. The read terminates 4 residues before the CDR3 end, so the remaining end is supplied by the germline J gene. V usage is TRBV13-3 and J usage is TRBJ2-2, with D tentatively TRBD2 (5 bases). Deletions cut 0 bases from V and 3 bases from J, with 12 bases between. CDR3 length: 16 amino acids. The V gene's germline CDR1 is NNHDY and CDR2 SYVADS. This CDR3 is CASSDARVGDTGQLYF. The DNA read from the CDR3 is TGTGCCAGCAGTGATGCGAGGGTTGGGGACACCGGG.

The sample holds many counts of this clone. TCRdb's protein sequence differs at residue 12 from the translated DNA; the protein presented here follows the DNA. Gene labels here are mouse ones. The read terminates 3 residues before the CDR3 end, so the remaining end is supplied by the germline J gene. The chain has TRBV13-1 and TRBJ1-3; perhaps TRBD1 as D (5 bases). Germline V gene lookup returns CDR1 NSHNY and CDR2 SYGAGN. CDR3 length: 15 amino acids. The V end lost 1 base, the J end lost 0 bases, and 8 bases lay between the germline ends. CDR3 bases read: TGTGCCAGCAGTGATACACAGGCTTCTGGAAATACG. This translates into CASSDTQASGNT. The entire CDR3 protein is CASSDTQASGNTLYF.

The table lists this clone with a few counts. A mismatch at residue 10 separates the TCRdb protein from the translated DNA, so the protein presented here was translated from the DNA. Gene names follow the mouse nomenclature. The sequenced fragment ends 3 residues before the CDR3 boundary, so the rest is inferred from the germline J gene. The rearrangement links TRBV13-3 to TRBJ1-3; tentative D call: TRBD1 (6 bases). This CDR3 contains 13 residues. Trimming cost V 2 bases and J 5 bases, with 8 bases left between them. In germline, CDR1 is NNHDY, CDR2 SYVADS. The CDR3 sequence is CASSEGDRNTLYF. The CDR3 bases that were read are TGTGCCAGCAGTGAGGGGGACAGAAATACG.

This clone was detected only a few times. Mouse names are used for the genes. The read gets to within 4 residues of the CDR3 end, and the germline J gene fills in the rest. This chain joins TRBV13-3 and TRBJ2-7; possible D gene TRBD2, 5 bases. Germline assignment: CDR1 NNHDY and CDR2 SYVADS. This CDR3 is 14 amino acids long. Trimming took off 1 base at V and 0 bases at J, with 8 bases between the two ends. The sequenced CDR3 bases are TGTGCCAGCAGTGATAGGACTTCCTCCTAT. Translated: CASSDRTSSY. The complete CDR3 sequence is CASSDRTSSYEQYF.

This clone was seen repeatedly, ten times or more. These gene names are mouse names. The missing CDR3 end, 4 residues past where the read stops, is filled in from the germline J gene. This chain uses TRBV13-3 with TRBJ1-2, with D maybe TRBD1 (6 bases). Trimming took 2 bases from V and 2 from J, leaving 10 bases between them. The CDR3 contains 14 residues. Germline V gene lookup returns CDR1 NNHDY and CDR2 SYVADS. CDR3 loop: CASSDTGWNSDYTF. CDR3 DNA, as far as it was read: TGTGCCAGCAGTGACACAGGGTGGAACTCC.

Only a few counts were recorded for this clone. Genes and germline come from the mouse. Read data end 4 residues before the CDR3 end; the end is taken from the germline J gene. V is TRBV13-3 and J is TRBJ2-5, with 11 bases matching TRBD2. In germline, CDR1 is NNHDY, CDR2 SYVADS. The CDR3 has 16 residues. CDR3 sequence: CASSGANWGGEDTQYF. The CDR3 DNA, read in part, is TGTGCCAGCAGTGGCGCAAACTGGGGGGGCGAGGAC.

In the case of this clone: Gene names and germline refer to mouse. The CDR3 end is not reached by the read, which stops 4 residues before it; the germline J gene fills it in. This chain connects TRBV1 to TRBJ1-2; 10 bases line up with TRBD1. This CDR3 has 15 amino acids. The germline V gene encodes CDR1 NSQYPW and CDR2 LRSPGD (reference sequence). V shed 5 bases and J 3 bases; nucleotides not matched to a gene: 6. CDR3 DNA (partial): TGCACCTGCAGTACCAGACAGGGGGCGGACTCC. Its protein is CTCSTRQGADS. The whole CDR3 protein reads CTCSTRQGADSDYTF.

On this clone itself: A mismatch at residue 13 separates the TCRdb protein from the translated DNA, so the protein presented here was translated from the DNA. Genes here carry mouse names. The CDR3 end is not reached by the read, which stops 3 residues before it; the germline J gene fills it in. The chain is built from TRBV13-3 and TRBJ1-3; TRBD1 agrees at 7 bases. Germline CDR1 and CDR2: NNHDY and SYVADS. The J segment lost 0 bases and the V segment lost 0 bases, leaving 3 bases of the junction unmatched. CDR3 length equals 16 residues. The DNA read from the CDR3 is TGTGCCAGCAGTGATGGCGGGACAGATTCTGGAAATACG. Its protein is CASSDGGTDSGNT. The whole CDR3 is CASSDGGTDSGNTLYF.

This clone occurred many times. Here the gene names and germline are mouse. The read falls 4 residues short of the CDR3 end, and the missing part is taken from the germline J gene. This chain joins TRBV13-3 and TRBJ2-1; D unclear. Trimming left V 5 bases short and J 6 bases short, with 15 bases between. Germline CDR1 reads NNHDY; CDR2 reads SYVADS. This CDR3 has 14 amino acids. The CDR3 protein is CASSPLSTSAEQFF. The DNA read from the CDR3 is TGTGCCAGCAGCCCCCTCTCGACATCTGCT.

Points on this clone: Genes and germline come from the mouse. The observed sequence ends 4 residues before the CDR3 terminus, with the missing tail filled in from the germline J gene. This chain uses TRBV19 with TRBJ2-1, with 10 bases identical to TRBD1. This CDR3 region has 14 residues. Germline V gives CDR1 FNHDT, CDR2 SITEND (reference sequence). V shed 6 bases and J 4 bases; nucleotides not matched to a gene: 4. Incomplete CDR3 DNA: TGTGCCAGCACCCGGGACAGGGGATATGCT. Its translation is CASTRDRGYA. The whole CDR3 sequence is CASTRDRGYAEQFF.

This clone has ten or more counts. Gene names are the mouse ones. The CDR3 end falls 4 residues outside the read, so it is completed with the germline J gene. The chain joins TRBV13-3 to TRBJ2-2; 9 bases match TRBD1. Germline CDR1 is NNHDY and CDR2 is SYVADS. The V and J ends lost 0 bases and 4 bases, in that order; junction bases with no gene match: 4. This CDR3 spans 16 amino acids. CDR3 region: CASSDAGDRATGQLYF. The covered CDR3 bases are TGTGCCAGCAGTGATGCAGGGGACAGGGCCACCGGG. Combining the CDR3 with reference TRBV13-3 and TRBJ2-2 gives the whole variable domain EAAVTQSPRSKVAVTGGKVTLSCHQTNNHDYMYWYRQDTGHGLRLIHYSYVADSTEKGDIPDGYKASRPSQENFSLILELASLSQTAVYFCASSDAGDRATGQLYFGEGSKLTVL.

The sample holds a few counts of this clone. The gene symbols are mouse symbols. The read ends 4 residues early relative to the CDR3; the germline J gene fills the gap. This chain uses TRBV13-2 with TRBJ1-2; no firm D call. V was pared by 2 bases and J by 0 bases, with 8 bases between. Germline V gene data show CDR1 as NNHNN and CDR2 as SYGAGS (reference sequence). The CDR3 has 14 residues. CDR3 bases read: TGTGCCAGCGGTGACAGGATTGCAAACTCC. This codes for CASGDRIANS. The CDR3 reads in full as CASGDRIANSDYTF.